This T cell receptor (beta chain) derives from a study of long-term antiretroviral therapy in people with HIV. Overall study context: Earliest sampling preceded the 2015 immediate-ART recommendation by about a decade.

The assay used was immunoSEQ (version v3.0), run at survey level. The table came from immunoSEQ multiplex PCR; TCRdb's copy has only in-frame clones and leaves some out. The table shows some 28,000 clones, with 75% to 95% occurring only once. V was shortened by 4 bases and J by 9 bases, with 12 bases between the two germline ends. The germline CDR1 and CDR2 sequences are ENHRY and SYGVKD. The CDR3 is 12 amino acids. This material consisted of unsorted PBMCs, taken 5.2 years after starting antiretroviral therapy. V usage is TRBV10-3 and J usage is TRBJ1-1; D gene ambiguous. The source of this sequence is a woman in her forties with HIV. The CDR3 sequence: CAISGVGGKAFF. The CDR3 nucleotides are TGTGCCATCAGTGGGGTTGGTGGTAAAGCTTTCTTT.